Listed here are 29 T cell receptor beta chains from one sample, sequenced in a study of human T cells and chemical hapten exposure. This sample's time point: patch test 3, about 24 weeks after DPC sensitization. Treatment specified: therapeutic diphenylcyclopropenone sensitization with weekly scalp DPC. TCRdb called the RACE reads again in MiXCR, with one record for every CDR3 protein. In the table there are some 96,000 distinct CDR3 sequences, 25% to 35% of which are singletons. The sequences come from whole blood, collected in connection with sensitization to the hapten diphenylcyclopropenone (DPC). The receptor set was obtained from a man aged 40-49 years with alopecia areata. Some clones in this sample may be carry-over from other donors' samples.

CDR3: CASSLGLAGGPSETQYF. The CDR3 DNA sequence: TGTGCCAGCAGCTTGGGACTAGCGGGAGGGCCCTCAGAGACCCAGTACTTC. The chain uses TRBV7-9 and TRBJ2-5, with 16 bases identical to TRBD2. The CDR3 consists of 17 residues. Germline V gives CDR1 SEHNR, CDR2 FQNEAQ (reference sequence). V shed 3 bases, J shed 4 bases, and the junction held 5 bases outside the gene matches.

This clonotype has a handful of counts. The CDR3 nucleotides are TGCAGCGCCATGCGGGGAGACACTGAAGCTTTCTTT. This sequence encodes CSAMRGDTEAFF. The V gene is TRBV29-1, the J gene TRBJ1-1; unclear D gene. CDR3 length: 12 residues. With 7 bases removed from V and 3 bases from J, the gap between germline ends came to 12 bases. Germline CDR1 is SQVTM and CDR2 is ANQGSEA.

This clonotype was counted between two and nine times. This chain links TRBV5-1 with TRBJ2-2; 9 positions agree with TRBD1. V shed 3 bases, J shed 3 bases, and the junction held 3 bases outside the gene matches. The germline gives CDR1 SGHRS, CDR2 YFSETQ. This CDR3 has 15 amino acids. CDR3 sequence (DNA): TGCGCCAGCAGCTGGACAGGGGCGGACACCGGGGAGCTGTTTTTT. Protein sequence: CASSWTGADTGELFF. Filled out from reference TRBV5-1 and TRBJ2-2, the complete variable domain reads KAGVTQTPRYLIKTRGQQVTLSCSPISGHRSVSWYQQTPGQGLQFLFEYFSETQRNKGNFPGRFSGRQFSNSRSEMNVSTLELGDSALYLCASSWTGADTGELFFGEGSRLTVL.

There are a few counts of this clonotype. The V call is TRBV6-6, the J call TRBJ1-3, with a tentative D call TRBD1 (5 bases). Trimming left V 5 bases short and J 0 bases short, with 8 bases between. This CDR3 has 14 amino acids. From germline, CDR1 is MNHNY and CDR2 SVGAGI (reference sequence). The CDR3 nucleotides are TGTGCCAGCAGTGCAGGGAGCTCTGGAAACACCATATATTTT. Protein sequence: CASSAGSSGNTIYF.

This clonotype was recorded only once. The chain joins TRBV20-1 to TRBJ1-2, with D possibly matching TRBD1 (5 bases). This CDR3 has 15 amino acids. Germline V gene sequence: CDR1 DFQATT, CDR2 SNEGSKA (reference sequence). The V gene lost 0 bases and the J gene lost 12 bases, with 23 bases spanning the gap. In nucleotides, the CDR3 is TGCAGTGCTAGAGACCCGAATGACAGCCTTTCGGGCGACACCTTC. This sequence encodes CSARDPNDSLSGDTF.

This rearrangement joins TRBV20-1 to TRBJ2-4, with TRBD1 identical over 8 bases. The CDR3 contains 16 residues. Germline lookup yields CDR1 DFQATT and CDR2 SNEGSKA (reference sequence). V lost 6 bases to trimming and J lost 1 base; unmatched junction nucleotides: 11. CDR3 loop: CSADVRQGAAKNIQYF. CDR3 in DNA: TGCAGTGCCGACGTTCGGCAGGGGGCTGCCAAAAACATTCAGTACTTC.

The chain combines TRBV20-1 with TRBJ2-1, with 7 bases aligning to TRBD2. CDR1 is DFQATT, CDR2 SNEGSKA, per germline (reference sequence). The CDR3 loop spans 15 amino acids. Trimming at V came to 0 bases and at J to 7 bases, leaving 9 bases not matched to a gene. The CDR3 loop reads CSARDSPTSSNEQFF. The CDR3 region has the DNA TGCAGTGCTAGAGATTCCCCGACTAGCTCGAATGAGCAGTTCTTC.

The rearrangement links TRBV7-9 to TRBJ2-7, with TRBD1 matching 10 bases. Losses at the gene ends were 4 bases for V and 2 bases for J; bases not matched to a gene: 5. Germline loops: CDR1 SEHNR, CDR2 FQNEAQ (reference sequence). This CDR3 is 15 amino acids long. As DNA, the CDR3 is TGTGCCAGCAGCTCCCCGGGGACAGGGGCCTACGAGCAGTACTTC. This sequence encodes CASSSPGTGAYEQYF. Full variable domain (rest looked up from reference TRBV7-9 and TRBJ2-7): DTGVSQNPRHKITKRGQNVTFRCDPISEHNRLYWYRQTLGQGPEFLTYFQNEAQLEKSRLLSDRFSAERPKGSFSTLEIQRTEQGDSAMYLCASSSPGTGAYEQYFGPGTRLTVT.

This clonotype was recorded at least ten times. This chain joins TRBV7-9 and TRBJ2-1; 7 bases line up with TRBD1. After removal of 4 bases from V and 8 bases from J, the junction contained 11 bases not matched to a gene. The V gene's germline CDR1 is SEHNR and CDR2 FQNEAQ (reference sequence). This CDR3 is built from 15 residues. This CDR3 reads CASSSNRGQMDEQFF. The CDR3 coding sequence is TGTGCCAGCAGCTCCAACAGGGGCCAGATGGATGAGCAGTTCTTC.

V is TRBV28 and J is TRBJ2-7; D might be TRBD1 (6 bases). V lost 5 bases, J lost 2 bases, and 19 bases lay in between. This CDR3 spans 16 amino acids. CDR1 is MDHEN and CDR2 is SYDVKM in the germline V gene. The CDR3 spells CASSPLDSTSTYEQYF. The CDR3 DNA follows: TGTGCCAGCAGTCCTCTGGACAGCACTTCAACCTACGAGCAGTACTTC.

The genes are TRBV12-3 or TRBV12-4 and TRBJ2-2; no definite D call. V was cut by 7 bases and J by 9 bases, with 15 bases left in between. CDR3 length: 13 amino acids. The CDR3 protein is CASTPPGARELFF. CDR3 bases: TGTGCCAGCACCCCCCCGGGTGCGAGGGAGCTGTTTTTT.

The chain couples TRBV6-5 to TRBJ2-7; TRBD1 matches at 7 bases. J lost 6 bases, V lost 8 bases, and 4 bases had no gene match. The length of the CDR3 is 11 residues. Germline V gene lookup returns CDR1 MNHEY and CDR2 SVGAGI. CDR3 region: CASSGGGEQYF. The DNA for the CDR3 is TGTGCCAGCTCAGGGGGTGGCGAGCAGTACTTC.

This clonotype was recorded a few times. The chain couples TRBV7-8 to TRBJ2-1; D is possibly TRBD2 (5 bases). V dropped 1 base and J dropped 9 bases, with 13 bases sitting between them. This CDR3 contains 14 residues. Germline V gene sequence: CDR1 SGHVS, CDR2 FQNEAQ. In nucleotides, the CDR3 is TGTGCCAGCAGCTTAGAGGACTGGGGAAGTGAGCAGTTCTTC. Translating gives CASSLEDWGSEQFF.

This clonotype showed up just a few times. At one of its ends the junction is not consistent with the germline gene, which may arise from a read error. The CDR3 sequence is CSPLFNEQYF. CDR3 bases: TGCAGTCCCCTTTTTAACGAACAGTACTTC. The chain is built from TRBV20-1 and TRBJ2-7; D remains ambiguous. The CDR3 covers 10 residues. CDR1 and CDR2 from the germline V gene are DFQATT and SNEGSKA (reference sequence).

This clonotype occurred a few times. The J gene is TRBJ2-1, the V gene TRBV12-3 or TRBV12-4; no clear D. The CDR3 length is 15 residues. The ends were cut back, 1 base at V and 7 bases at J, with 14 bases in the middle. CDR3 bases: TGTGCCAGCAGTTTAGGGTTTTTAGGGCGGAATGAGCAGTTCTTC. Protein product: CASSLGFLGRNEQFF.

The CDR3: CASSPSSSNNEQFF. The CDR3, as DNA: TGTGCCAGCAGTCCCTCCTCTAGTAACAATGAGCAGTTCTTC. The chain uses TRBV27 and TRBJ2-1, with D unresolved. Germline lookup yields CDR1 MNHEY and CDR2 SMNVEV (reference sequence). Deletions cut 5 bases from V and 5 bases from J, with 13 bases between. This CDR3 has 14 amino acids.

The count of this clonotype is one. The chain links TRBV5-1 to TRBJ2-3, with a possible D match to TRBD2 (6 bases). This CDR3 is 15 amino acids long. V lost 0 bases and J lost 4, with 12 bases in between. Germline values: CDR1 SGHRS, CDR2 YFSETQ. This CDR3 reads CASSLAVSGADTQYF. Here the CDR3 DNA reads TGCGCCAGCAGCTTGGCGGTTAGCGGCGCAGATACGCAGTATTTT.

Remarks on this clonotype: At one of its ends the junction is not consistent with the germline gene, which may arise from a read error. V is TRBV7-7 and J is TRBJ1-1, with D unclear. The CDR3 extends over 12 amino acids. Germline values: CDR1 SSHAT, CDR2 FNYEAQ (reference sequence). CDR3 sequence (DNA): TGTGCCAGCAGCCCCTGGAACGCTGAAGCTTTCTTT. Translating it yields CASSPWNAEAFF. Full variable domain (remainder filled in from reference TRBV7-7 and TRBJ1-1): GAGVSQSPRYKVTKRGQDVTLRCDPISSHATLYWYQQALGQGPEFLTYFNYEAQPDKSGLPSDRFSAERPEGSISTLTIQRTEQRDSAMYRCASSPWNAEAFFGQGTRLTVV.

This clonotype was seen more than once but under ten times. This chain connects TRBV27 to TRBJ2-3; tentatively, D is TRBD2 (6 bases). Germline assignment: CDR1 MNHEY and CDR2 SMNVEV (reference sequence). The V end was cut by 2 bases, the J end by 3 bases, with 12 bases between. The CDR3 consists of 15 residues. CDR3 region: CASSLRGSGTDTQYF. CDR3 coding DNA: TGTGCCAGCAGTTTACGGGGGAGTGGTACAGATACGCAGTATTTT.

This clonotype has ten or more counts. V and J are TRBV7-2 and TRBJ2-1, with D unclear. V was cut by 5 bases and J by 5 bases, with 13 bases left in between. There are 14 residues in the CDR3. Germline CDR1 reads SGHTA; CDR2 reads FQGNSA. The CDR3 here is CASSESSSHNEQFF. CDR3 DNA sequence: TGTGCCAGCAGCGAGAGCAGTTCCCACAATGAGCAGTTCTTC.

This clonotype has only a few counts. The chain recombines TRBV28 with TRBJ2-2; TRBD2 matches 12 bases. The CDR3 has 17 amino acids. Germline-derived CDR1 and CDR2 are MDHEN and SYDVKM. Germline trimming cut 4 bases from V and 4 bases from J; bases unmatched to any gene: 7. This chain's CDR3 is CASSSQLAGGITGELFF. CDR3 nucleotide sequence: TGTGCCAGCAGTTCGCAACTAGCGGGAGGTATCACCGGGGAGCTGTTTTTT.

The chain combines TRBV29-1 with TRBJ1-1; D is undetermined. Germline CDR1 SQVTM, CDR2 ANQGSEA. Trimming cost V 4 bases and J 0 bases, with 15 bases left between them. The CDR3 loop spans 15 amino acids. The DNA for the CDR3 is TGCAGCGTTGTCCCCGCAGCGAGTATGAACACTGAAGCTTTCTTT. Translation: CSVVPAASMNTEAFF. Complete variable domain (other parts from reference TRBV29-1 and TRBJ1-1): SAVISQKPSRDICQRGTSLTIQCQVDSQVTMMFWYRQQPGQSLTLIATANQGSEATYESGFVIDKFPISRPNLTFSTLTVSNMSPEDSSIYLCSVVPAASMNTEAFFGQGTRLTVV.

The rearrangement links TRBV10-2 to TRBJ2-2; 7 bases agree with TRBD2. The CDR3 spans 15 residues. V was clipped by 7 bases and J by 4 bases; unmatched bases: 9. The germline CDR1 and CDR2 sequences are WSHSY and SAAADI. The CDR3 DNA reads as TGCGCCAGCACCCTGATTAGCGGGTCCACCGGGGAGCTGTTTTTT. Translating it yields CASTLISGSTGELFF.

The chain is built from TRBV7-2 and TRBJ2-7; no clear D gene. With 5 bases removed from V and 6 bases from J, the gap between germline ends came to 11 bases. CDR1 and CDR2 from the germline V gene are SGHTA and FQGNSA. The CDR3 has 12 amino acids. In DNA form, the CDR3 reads TGTGCCAGCAGCCACGGACCCTCCGAGCAGTACTTC. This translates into CASSHGPSEQYF.

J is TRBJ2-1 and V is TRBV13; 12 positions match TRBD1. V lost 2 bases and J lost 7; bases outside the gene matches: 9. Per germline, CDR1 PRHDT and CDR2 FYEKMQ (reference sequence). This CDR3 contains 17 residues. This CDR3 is CASSLRVRDRGRNEQFF. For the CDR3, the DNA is TGTGCCAGCAGCTTACGGGTGAGGGACAGGGGGCGGAATGAGCAGTTCTTC.

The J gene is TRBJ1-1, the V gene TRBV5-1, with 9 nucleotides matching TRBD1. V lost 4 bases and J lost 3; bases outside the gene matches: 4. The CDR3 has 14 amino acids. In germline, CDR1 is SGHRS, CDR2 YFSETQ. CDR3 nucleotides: TGCGCCAGCAGCATACAGGGGGCAGACACTGAAGCTTTCTTT. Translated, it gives CASSIQGADTEAFF.

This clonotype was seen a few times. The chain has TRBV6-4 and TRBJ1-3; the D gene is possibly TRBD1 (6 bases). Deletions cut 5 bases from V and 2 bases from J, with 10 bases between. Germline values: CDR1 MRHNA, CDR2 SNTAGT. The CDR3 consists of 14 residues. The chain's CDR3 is CASSSGEPGNTIYF. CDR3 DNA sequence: TGTGCCAGCAGTTCAGGGGAGCCTGGAAACACCATATATTTT.

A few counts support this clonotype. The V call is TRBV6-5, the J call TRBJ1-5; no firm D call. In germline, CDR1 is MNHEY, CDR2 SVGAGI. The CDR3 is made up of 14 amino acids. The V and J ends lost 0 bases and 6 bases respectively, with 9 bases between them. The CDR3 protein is CASSYSQIGQPQHF. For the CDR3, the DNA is TGTGCCAGCAGTTACTCCCAGATCGGTCAGCCCCAGCATTTT.

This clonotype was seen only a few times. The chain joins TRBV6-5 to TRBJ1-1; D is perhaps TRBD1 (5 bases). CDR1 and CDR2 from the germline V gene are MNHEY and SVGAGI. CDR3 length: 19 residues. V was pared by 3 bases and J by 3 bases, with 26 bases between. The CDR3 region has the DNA TGTGCCAGCAGTTATTCAACCCTTGGGGCCCTAGTGGGGGACACTGAAGCTTTCTTT. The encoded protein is CASSYSTLGALVGDTEAFF.